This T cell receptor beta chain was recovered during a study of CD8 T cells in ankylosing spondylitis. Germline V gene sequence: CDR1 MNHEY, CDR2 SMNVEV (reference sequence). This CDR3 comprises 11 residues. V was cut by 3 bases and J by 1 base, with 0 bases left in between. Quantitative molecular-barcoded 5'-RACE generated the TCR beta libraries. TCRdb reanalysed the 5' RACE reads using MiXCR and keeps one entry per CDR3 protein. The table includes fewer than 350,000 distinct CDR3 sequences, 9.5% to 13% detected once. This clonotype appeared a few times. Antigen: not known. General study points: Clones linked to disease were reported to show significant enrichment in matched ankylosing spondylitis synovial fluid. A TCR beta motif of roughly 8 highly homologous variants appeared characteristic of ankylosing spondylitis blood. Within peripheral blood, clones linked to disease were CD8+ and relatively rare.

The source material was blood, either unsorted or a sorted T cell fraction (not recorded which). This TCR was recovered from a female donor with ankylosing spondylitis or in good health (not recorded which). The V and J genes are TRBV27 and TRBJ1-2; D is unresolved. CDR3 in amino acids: CASSFNYGYTF. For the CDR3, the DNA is TGTGCCAGCAGTTTTAACTATGGCTACACCTTC.